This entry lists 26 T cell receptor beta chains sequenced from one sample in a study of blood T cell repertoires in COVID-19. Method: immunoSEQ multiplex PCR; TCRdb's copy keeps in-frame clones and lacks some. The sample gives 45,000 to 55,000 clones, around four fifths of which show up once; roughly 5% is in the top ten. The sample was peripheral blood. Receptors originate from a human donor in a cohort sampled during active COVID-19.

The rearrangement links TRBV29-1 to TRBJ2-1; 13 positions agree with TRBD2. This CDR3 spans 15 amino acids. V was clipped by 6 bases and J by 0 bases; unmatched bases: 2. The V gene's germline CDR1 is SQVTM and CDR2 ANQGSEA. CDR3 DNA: TGCAGCGTCGGACTAGCGGGGGACTCCTACAATGAGCAGTTCTTC. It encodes CSVGLAGDSYNEQFF.

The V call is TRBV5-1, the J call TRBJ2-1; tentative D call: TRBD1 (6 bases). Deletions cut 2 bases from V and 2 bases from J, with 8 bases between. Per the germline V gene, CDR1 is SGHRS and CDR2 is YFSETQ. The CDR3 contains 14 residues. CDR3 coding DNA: TGCGCCAGCAGCTTCGGACAGCCCTACAATGAGCAGTTCTTC. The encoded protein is CASSFGQPYNEQFF.

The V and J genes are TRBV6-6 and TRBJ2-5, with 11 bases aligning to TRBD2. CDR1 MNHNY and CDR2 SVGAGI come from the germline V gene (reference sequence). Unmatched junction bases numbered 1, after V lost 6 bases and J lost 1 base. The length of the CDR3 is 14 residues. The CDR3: CASRGTSGQETQYF. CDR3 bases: TGTGCCAGCAGGGGGACTAGCGGCCAAGAGACCCAGTACTTC.

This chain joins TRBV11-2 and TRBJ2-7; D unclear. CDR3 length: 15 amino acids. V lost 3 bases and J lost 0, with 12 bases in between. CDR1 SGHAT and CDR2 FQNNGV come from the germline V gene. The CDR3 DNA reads TGTGCCAGCAGCTTCGGTCTAGTTAGCTCCTACGAGCAGTACTTC. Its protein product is CASSFGLVSSYEQYF.

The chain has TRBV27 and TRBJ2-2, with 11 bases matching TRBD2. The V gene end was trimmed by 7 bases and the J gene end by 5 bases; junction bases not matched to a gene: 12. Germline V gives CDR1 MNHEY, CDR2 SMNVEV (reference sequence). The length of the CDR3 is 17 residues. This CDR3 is CASNRISGGASTGELFF. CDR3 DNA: TGTGCCAGCAATCGGATTAGCGGGGGGGCAAGTACCGGGGAGCTGTTTTTT.

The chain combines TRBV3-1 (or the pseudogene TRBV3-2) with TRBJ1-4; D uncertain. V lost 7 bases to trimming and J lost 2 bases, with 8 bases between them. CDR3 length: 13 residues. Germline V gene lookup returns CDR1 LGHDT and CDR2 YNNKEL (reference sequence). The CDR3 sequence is CASTRDTNEKLFF. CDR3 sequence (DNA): TGTGCCAGCACCCGGGATACTAATGAAAAACTGTTTTTT.

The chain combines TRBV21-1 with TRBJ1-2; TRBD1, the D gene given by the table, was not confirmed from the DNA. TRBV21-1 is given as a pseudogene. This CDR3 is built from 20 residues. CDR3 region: CASSTMDRGIGSIGNYGYTF. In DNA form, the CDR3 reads TGTGCCAGCAGCACAATGGACAGGGGGATTGGTTCGATAGGAAACTATGGCTACACCTTC.

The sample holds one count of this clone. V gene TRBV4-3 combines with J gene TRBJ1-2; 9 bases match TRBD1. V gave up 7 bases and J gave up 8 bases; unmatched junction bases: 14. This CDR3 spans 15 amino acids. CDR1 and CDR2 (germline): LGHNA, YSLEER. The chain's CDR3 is CASTMTGGETAGYTF. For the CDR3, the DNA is TGCGCCAGCACCATGACAGGGGGGGAAACTGCCGGCTACACCTTC.

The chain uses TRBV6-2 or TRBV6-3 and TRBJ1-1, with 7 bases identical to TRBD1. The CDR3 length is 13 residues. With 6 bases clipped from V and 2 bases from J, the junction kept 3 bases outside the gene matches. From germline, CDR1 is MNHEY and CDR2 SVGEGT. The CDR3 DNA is TGTGCCAGCAGCAACAGGGGCAACACTGAAGCTTTCTTT. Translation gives CASSNRGNTEAFF.

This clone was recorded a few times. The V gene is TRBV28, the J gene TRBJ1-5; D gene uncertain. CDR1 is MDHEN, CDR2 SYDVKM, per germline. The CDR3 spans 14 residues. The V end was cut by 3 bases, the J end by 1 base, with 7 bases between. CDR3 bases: TGTGCCAGCAGTTTGGGAGGGAGCAATCAGCCCCAGCATTTT. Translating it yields CASSLGGSNQPQHF.

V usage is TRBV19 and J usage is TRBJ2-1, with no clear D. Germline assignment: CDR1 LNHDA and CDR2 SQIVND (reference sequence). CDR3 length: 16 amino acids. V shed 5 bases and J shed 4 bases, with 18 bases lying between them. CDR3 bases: TGTGCCAGTAGTCAGGTGGGTGGTCAGAATTACAATGAGCAGTTCTTC. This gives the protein CASSQVGGQNYNEQFF.

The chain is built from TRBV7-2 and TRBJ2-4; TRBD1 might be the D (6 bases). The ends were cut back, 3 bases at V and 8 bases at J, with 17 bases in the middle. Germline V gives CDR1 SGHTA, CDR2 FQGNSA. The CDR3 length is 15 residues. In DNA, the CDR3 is TGTGCCAGCAGCTTCTCTTGGAGGCCAGGGGACATTCAGTACTTC. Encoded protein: CASSFSWRPGDIQYF.

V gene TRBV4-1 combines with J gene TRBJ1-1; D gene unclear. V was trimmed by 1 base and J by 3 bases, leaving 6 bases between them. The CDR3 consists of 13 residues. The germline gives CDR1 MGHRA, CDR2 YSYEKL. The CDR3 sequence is CASSQGLDTEAFF. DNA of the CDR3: TGCGCCAGCAGCCAAGGGTTAGACACTGAAGCTTTCTTT.

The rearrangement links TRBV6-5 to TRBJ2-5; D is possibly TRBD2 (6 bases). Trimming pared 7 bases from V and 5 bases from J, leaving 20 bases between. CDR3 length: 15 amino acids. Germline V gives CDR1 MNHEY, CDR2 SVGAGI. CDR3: CASTEPGGVWETQYF. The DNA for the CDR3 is TGTGCCAGCACCGAACCCGGCGGGGTTTGGGAGACCCAGTACTTC.

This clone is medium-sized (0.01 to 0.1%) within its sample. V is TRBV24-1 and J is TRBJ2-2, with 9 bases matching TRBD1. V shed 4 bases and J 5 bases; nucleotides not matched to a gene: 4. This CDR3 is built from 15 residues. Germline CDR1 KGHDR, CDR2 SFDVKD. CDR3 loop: CATSEGDRETGELFF. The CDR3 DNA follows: TGTGCCACCAGTGAGGGGGACAGGGAAACCGGGGAGCTGTTTTTT.

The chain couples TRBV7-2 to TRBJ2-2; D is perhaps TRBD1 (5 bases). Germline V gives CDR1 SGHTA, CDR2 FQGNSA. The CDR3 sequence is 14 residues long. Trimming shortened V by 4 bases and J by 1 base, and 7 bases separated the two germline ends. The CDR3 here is CASSWGGNTGELFF. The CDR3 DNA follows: TGTGCCAGCAGCTGGGGCGGGAACACCGGGGAGCTGTTTTTT.

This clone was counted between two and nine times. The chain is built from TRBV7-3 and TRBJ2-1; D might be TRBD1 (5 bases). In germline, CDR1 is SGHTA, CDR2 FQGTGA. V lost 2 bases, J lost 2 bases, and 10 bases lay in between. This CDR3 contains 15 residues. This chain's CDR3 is CASSLGRVTYNEQFF. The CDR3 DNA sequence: TGTGCCAGCAGCTTAGGCAGGGTAACCTACAATGAGCAGTTCTTC.

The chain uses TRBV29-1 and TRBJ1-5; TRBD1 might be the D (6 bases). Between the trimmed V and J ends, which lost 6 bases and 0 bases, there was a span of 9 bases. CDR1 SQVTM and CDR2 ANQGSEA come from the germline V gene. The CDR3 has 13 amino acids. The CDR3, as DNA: TGCAGCGTCTCAGGGGATAGCAATCAGCCCCAGCATTTT. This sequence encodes CSVSGDSNQPQHF.

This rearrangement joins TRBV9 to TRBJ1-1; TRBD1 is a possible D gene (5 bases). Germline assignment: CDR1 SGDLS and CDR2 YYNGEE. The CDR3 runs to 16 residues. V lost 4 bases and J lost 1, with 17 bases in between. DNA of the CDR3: TGTGCCAGCAGCCTTGGGGCAGGAAAGAAGAACACTGAAGCTTTCTTT. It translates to CASSLGAGKKNTEAFF.

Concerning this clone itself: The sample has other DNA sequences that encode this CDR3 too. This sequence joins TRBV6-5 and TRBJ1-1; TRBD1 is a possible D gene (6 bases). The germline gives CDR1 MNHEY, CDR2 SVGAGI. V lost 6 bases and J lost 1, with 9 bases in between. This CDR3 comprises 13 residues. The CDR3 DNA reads TGTGCCAGCAGACCACAGGGGAACACTGAAGCTTTCTTT. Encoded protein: CASRPQGNTEAFF.

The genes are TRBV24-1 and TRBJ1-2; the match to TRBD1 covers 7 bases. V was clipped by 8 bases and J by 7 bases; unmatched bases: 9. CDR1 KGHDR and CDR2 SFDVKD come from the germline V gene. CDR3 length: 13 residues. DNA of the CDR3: TGTGCCACCACCGAAGGAGGGGGCCGTGGCTACACCTTC. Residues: CATTEGGGRGYTF.

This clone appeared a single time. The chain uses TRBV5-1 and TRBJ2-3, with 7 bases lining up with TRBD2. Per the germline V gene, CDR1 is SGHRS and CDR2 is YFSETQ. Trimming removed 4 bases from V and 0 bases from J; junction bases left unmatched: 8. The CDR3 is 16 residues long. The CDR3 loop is CASSLYGGGSTDTQYF. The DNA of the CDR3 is TGCGCCAGCAGCCTATATGGCGGGGGAAGCACAGATACGCAGTATTTT.

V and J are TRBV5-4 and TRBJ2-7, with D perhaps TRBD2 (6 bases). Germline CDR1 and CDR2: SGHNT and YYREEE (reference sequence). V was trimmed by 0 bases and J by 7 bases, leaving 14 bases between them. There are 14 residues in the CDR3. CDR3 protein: CASSLVDTGGEQYF. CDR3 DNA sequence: TGTGCCAGCAGCTTGGTCGACACCGGAGGGGAGCAGTACTTC.

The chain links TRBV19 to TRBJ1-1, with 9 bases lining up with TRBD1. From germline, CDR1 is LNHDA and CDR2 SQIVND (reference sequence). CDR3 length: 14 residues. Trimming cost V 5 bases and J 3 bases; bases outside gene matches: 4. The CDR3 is CASSLTGGDTEAFF. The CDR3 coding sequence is TGTGCCAGTAGTCTGACAGGGGGGGACACTGAAGCTTTCTTT.

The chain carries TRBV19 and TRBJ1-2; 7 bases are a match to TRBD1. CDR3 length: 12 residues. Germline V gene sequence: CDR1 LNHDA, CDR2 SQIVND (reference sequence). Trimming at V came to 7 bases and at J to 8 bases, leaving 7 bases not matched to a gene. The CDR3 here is CASKEGAFGYTF. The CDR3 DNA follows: TGTGCCAGTAAGGAGGGGGCTTTCGGCTACACCTTC. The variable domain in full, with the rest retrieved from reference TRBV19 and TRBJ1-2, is DGGITQSPKYLFRKEGQNVTLSCEQNLNHDAMYWYRQDPGQGLRLIYYSQIVNDFQKGDIAEGYSVSREKKESFPLTVTSAQKNPTAFYLCASKEGAFGYTFGSGTRLTVV.

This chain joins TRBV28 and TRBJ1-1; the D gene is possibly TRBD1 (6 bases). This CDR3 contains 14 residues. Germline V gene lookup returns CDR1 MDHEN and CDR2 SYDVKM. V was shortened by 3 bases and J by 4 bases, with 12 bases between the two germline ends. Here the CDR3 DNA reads TGTGCCAGCAGTTTGGGGGGAGGGGGCACTGAAGCTTTCTTT. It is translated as CASSLGGGGTEAFF.